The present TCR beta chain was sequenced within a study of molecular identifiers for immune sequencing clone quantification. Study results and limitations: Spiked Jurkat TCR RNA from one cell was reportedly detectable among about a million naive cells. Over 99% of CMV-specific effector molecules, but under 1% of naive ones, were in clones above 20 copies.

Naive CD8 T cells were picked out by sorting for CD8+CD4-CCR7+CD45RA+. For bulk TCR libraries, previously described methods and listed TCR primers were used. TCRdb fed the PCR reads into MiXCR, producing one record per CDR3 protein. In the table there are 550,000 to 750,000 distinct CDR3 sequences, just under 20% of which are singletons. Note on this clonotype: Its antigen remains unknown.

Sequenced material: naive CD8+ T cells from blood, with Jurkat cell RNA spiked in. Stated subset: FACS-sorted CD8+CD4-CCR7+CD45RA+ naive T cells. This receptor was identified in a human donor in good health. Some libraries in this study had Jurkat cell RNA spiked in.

The CDR3 spells CASRTGTRGTDTQYF. The DNA of the CDR3 is TGTGCCAGTAGAACCGGGACTAGGGGGACAGATACGCAGTATTTT. The chain carries TRBV19 and TRBJ2-3, with 8 bases lining up with TRBD2. The CDR3 is 15 amino acids. Losses at the gene ends were 6 bases for V and 3 bases for J; bases not matched to a gene: 8. The germline CDR1 and CDR2 sequences are LNHDA and SQIVND (reference sequence). Full variable domain (remainder filled in from reference TRBV19 and TRBJ2-3): DGGITQSPKYLFRKEGQNVTLSCEQNLNHDAMYWYRQDPGQGLRLIYYSQIVNDFQKGDIAEGYSVSREKKESFPLTVTSAQKNPTAFYLCASRTGTRGTDTQYFGPGTRLTVL.